One and the same sample provided the 27 T cell receptor beta chains below, sequenced in a study of tumor-infiltrating lymphocytes in primary liver carcinoma. Unsorted whole blood yielded the blood RNA, and germline DNA was also extracted. The investigators made TCR beta cDNA from 400 to 500 ng total RNA, using a constant-region primer. ARM-PCR was slightly modified, and three nested multiplex PCR rounds with it gave rise to the TCR beta libraries. The first two PCR rounds used TRBV1-TRBV30 forward primers with a C-beta reverse primer, about 10 cycles each. TCRdb redid the calling of the multiplex PCR reads with MiXCR, one entry per CDR3 protein. The sample includes some 200,000 distinct CDR3 sequences, around three fifths of them seen just once. Sample: peripheral blood. The receptors were gathered from a woman aged 55-69 years with primary liver carcinoma and hepatitis B virus infection.

This clonotype appeared once. The chain joins TRBV6-6 to TRBJ1-3; TRBD1 aligns across 8 bases. CDR3 length equals 20 residues. J lost 0 bases, V lost 6 bases, and 19 bases had no gene match. Germline-derived CDR1 and CDR2 are MNHNY and SVGAGI (reference sequence). CDR3 coding DNA: TGTGCCAGCAGGCAGACCTCGGGCCAGGGGGCCTCCTACTCTGGAAACACCATATATTTT. It encodes CASRQTSGQGASYSGNTIYF.

This chain connects TRBV28 to TRBJ2-2; TRBD2 matches 9 bases. The CDR3 is 14 amino acids. The V gene end was trimmed by 8 bases and the J gene end by 7 bases; junction bases not matched to a gene: 8. Germline V gives CDR1 MDHEN, CDR2 SYDVKM. Written as DNA, the CDR3 is TGTGCCAGCGGATTAGCGGGAGAGGGCGGGGAGCTGTTTTTT. Amino acid sequence: CASGLAGEGGELFF. Combining the CDR3 with reference TRBV28 and TRBJ2-2 gives the whole variable domain DVKVTQSSRYLVKRTGEKVFLECVQDMDHENMFWYRQDPGLGLRLIYFSYDVKMKEKGDIPEGYSVSREKKERFSLILESASTNQTSMYLCASGLAGEGGELFFGEGSRLTVL.

Remarks on this clonotype: A read error may be the cause here, since a much bigger clone is one base away. The chain joins TRBV4-1 to TRBJ1-3; D unresolved. The CDR3 spans 14 residues. Germline lookup yields CDR1 MGHRA and CDR2 YSYEKL. Trimming stripped 5 bases from V and 8 bases from J, with 16 bases between. The CDR3 is CASSTQRRRDTIYF. CDR3 bases: TGCGCCAGCAGCACCCAGAGACGGCGCGACACCATATATTTT.

About this clonotype: A read error may account for a junction end that differs from germline. The chain uses TRBV4-1 and TRBJ2-2; weak D call: TRBD2 (5 bases). The CDR3 covers 12 residues. CDR1 and CDR2 (germline): MGHRA, YSYEKL. The CDR3 reads CASSQDAWELFF. The CDR3 bases are TGCGCCAGCAGCCAAGATGCCTGGGAGCTTTTTTTT.

The chain links TRBV25-1 to TRBJ2-3; no reliable D call. V shed 0 bases and J shed 0 bases, with 13 bases lying between them. There are 17 residues in the CDR3. CDR1 is MGHDK, CDR2 SYGVNS, per germline. CDR3 loop: CASSEYGSGGSTDTQYF. The DNA of the CDR3 is TGTGCCAGCAGTGAATACGGGTCTGGCGGTAGCACAGATACGCAGTATTTT.

As regards this clonotype: A much larger clone lies a single base off, so this may be a read error. This rearrangement joins TRBV28 to TRBJ2-2, with a tentative D call TRBD2 (5 bases). Per the germline V gene, CDR1 is MDHEN and CDR2 is SYDVKM. CDR3 length: 15 amino acids. The CDR3 DNA is TGTGTCAGCAGTTTACCTAGCTTAGAGGCCGGGGAGCTGTTTTTT. Its protein is CVSSLPSLEAGELFF.

This rearrangement joins TRBV12-3 or TRBV12-4 to TRBJ2-2; the match to TRBD2 covers 7 bases. The CDR3 is 15 residues long. Unmatched junction bases numbered 3, after V lost 3 bases and J lost 2 bases. The CDR3 sequence: CASSLGGSNTGELFF. Here the CDR3 DNA reads TGTGCCAGCAGTTTGGGAGGGAGCAACACCGGGGAGCTGTTTTTT.

This clonotype has ten or more counts. This chain uses TRBV4-2 with TRBJ2-2; TRBD2 aligns across 8 bases. The CDR3 length is 19 residues. Germline V CDR1 and CDR2: LGHNA, YNFKEQ. J gave up 0 bases and V 4 bases, and 13 bases lay outside the gene matches. The CDR3 loop is CASSPIGSAGAANTGELFF. For the CDR3, the DNA is TGTGCCAGCAGCCCCATAGGTTCAGCGGGAGCGGCGAACACCGGGGAGCTGTTTTTT.

As concerns this clonotype: The junction shows a germline mismatch at one end, possibly a read error. This rearrangement joins TRBV11-2 to TRBJ2-7, with 9 bases aligning to TRBD1. In germline, CDR1 is SGHAT, CDR2 FQNNGV. The CDR3 is made up of 15 amino acids. The CDR3 protein is CASSSWTGVLEEQYF. CDR3 DNA: TGTGCCAGTAGCTCGTGGACAGGGGTACTTGAGGAGCAGTACTTC.

The rearrangement uses TRBV29-1 and TRBJ2-1, with 10 bases aligning to TRBD2. This CDR3 is 14 amino acids long. J was trimmed by 10 bases and V by 7 bases; bases with no gene match: 13. CDR1 and CDR2 from the germline V gene are SQVTM and ANQGSEA. CDR3 loop: CSASGLAAGEEQFF. The CDR3 DNA is TGCAGCGCCTCTGGACTAGCGGCCGGGGAAGAGCAGTTCTTC.

In this sample, this clonotype turned up many times. The chain recombines TRBV6-5 with TRBJ2-7, with TRBD1 matching 7 bases. The germline V gene has CDR1 MNHEY and CDR2 SVGAGI. This CDR3 region has 17 residues. Trimming cost V 4 bases and J 2 bases; bases outside gene matches: 14. The CDR3 here is CASSSSRQGWETYEQYF. In DNA form, the CDR3 reads TGTGCCAGCAGTTCCTCCAGACAGGGATGGGAGACCTACGAGCAGTACTTC.

Only one count was recorded for this clonotype. Compared with germline, one end of the junction differs, possibly owing to a read error. The gene calls are TRBV2 and TRBJ2-4; D unclear. The CDR3 has 12 residues. Germline lookup yields CDR1 SNHLY and CDR2 FYNNEI. The CDR3 is CANSGSANIQYF. The CDR3, as DNA: TGTGCCAACAGTGGGTCCGCAAACATTCAGTACTTC.

Points on this clonotype: A much larger clone differs by one base, so this may be a read error. The gene calls are TRBV29-1 and TRBJ2-7, with D perhaps matching TRBD2 (6 bases). The CDR3 has 11 residues. The germline gives CDR1 SQVTM, CDR2 ANQGSEA. CDR3 region: CNVGGVHEQYF. In nucleotides, the CDR3 is TGCAACGTTGGAGGGGTCCACGAGCAGTACTTC.

There are many counts of this clonotype. The chain combines TRBV11-1 with TRBJ2-3; 9 bases agree with TRBD2. The length of the CDR3 is 19 residues. Trimming cost V 5 bases and J 0 bases; bases outside gene matches: 15. CDR1 and CDR2 (germline): SGHAT, FQDESV (reference sequence). In nucleotides, the CDR3 is TGTGCCAGCAGCCGGATCGCTAGCGGGGCCCCTACTAGCACAGATACGCAGTATTTT. Translation: CASSRIASGAPTSTDTQYF.

As for this clonotype: It may be a read error: a sequence one base away is much more abundant. V is TRBV14 and J is TRBJ2-3; 11 bases fit TRBD2. The CDR3 has 15 amino acids. Germline V gene data show CDR1 as SGHDN and CDR2 as FVKESK. CDR3 coding DNA: TGTGTCAGCAGCCGACTAGCGGGAAGCACAGATACGCAGTATTTT. Translating gives CVSSRLAGSTDTQYF.

About this clonotype itself: It may be a read error: a sequence one base away is much more abundant. The rearrangement links TRBV6-1 to TRBJ2-3; 9 bases match TRBD1. The germline CDR1 and CDR2 sequences are MNHNS and SASEGT. The CDR3 has 17 amino acids. The CDR3 sequence is CAGSVMPGQGGTDTQYF. In DNA, the CDR3 is TGTGCCGGCAGTGTAATGCCGGGACAGGGCGGCACAGATACGCAGTATTTT.

V and J are TRBV29-1 and TRBJ2-1, with a weak D call TRBD2 (5 bases). The length of the CDR3 is 12 residues. Germline CDR1 and CDR2: SQVTM and ANQGSEA. V gave up 7 bases and J gave up 13 bases, with 20 bases separating them. The CDR3 DNA is TGCAGCGATGGACTTACGAACAGTGAACAGTTCTTC. Protein: CSDGLTNSEQFF.

V and J are TRBV11-2 and TRBJ2-2; D is unresolved. The V gene's germline CDR1 is SGHAT and CDR2 FQNNGV. The V end was cut by 6 bases, the J end by 3 bases, with 14 bases between. The length of the CDR3 is 15 residues. The CDR3 DNA follows: TGTGCCAGCAGTTTACGCGAGGCTCACACCGGGGAGCTGTTTTTT. Translating gives CASSLREAHTGELFF.

The chain joins TRBV7-6 to TRBJ1-1; D uncertain. Trimming removed 1 base from V and 6 bases from J, with 15 bases in between. CDR1 and CDR2 (germline): SGHVS, FNYEAQ. CDR3 length: 15 amino acids. In DNA, the CDR3 is TGTGCCAGCAGCTTAGGTCCGGGCCGTAGCTCTGAAGCTTTCTTT. This encodes CASSLGPGRSSEAFF.

Points on this clonotype: A much larger clone sits a single nucleotide away, making a read error possible. The J gene is TRBJ1-2, the V gene TRBV12-3 or TRBV12-4; D is unresolved. The CDR3 totals 14 residues. The V and J ends lost 2 bases and 7 bases respectively, with 14 bases between them. The CDR3 DNA sequence: TGTGCCAGCAGTTTAATGAGAGACAAGGGTGGCTACACCTTC. Translation: CASSLMRDKGGYTF.

This clonotype has ten or more counts. The V and J genes are TRBV6-5 and TRBJ1-6, with D maybe TRBD1 (6 bases). CDR3 length: 17 residues. Germline CDR1 and CDR2: MNHEY and SVGAGI. Trimming removed 1 base at V and 5 bases at J, with 15 bases between. CDR3: CASSYFPPGAHNSPLHF. CDR3 sequence (DNA): TGTGCCAGCAGTTACTTCCCCCCAGGGGCCCATAATTCACCCCTCCACTTT.

This clonotype was observed at least ten times. The chain employs TRBV11-2 and TRBJ2-7; 7 nucleotides line up with TRBD1. Germline trimming cut 5 bases from V and 5 bases from J; bases unmatched to any gene: 12. The CDR3 loop spans 15 amino acids. Germline CDR1 reads SGHAT; CDR2 reads FQNNGV. CDR3 residues: CASSKDRLGAHEQYF. CDR3 DNA sequence: TGTGCCAGCAGCAAGGACAGGCTCGGAGCCCACGAGCAGTACTTC.

This chain connects TRBV28 to TRBJ1-6, with 7 bases aligning to TRBD1. Germline V lookup: CDR1 MDHEN, CDR2 SYDVKM. CDR3 length: 16 amino acids. V gave up 6 bases and J gave up 5 bases; unmatched junction bases: 10. The CDR3 loop reads CASRTYRDRNNSPLHF. In DNA, the CDR3 is TGTGCCAGCAGAACCTACCGGGACAGAAATAATTCACCCCTCCACTTT. Full variable domain (outside the CDR3, taken from reference TRBV28 and TRBJ1-6): DVKVTQSSRYLVKRTGEKVFLECVQDMDHENMFWYRQDPGLGLRLIYFSYDVKMKEKGDIPEGYSVSREKKERFSLILESASTNQTSMYLCASRTYRDRNNSPLHFGNGTRLTVT.

Turning to this clonotype: This could be a read error, since a much larger clone is one nucleotide away. J is TRBJ2-5 and V is TRBV6-1, with D unclear. Germline CDR1 reads MNHNS; CDR2 reads SASEGT. The CDR3 runs 11 residues. The CDR3 nucleotides are TGTGCCGTCGGTAGGGTAGAGACCCAGCACTTC. Its protein product is CAVGRVETQHF.

This clonotype was observed a few times. The CDR3 DNA is TGTGCCTGGAGTGACGGGGGCACAGATACGCAGTATTTT. It encodes CAWSDGGTDTQYF. V is TRBV30 and J is TRBJ2-3, with D possibly matching TRBD2 (5 bases). CDR1 GTSNPN and CDR2 SVGIG come from the germline V gene (reference sequence). The CDR3 extends over 13 amino acids. Trimming removed 1 base from V and 1 base from J, with 6 bases in between. Full variable domain (rest looked up from reference TRBV30 and TRBJ2-3): SQTIHQWPATLVQPVGSPLSLECTVEGTSNPNLYWYRQAAGRGLQLLFYSVGIGQISSEVPQNLSASRPQDRQFILSSKKLLLSDSGFYLCAWSDGGTDTQYFGPGTRLTVL.

In the case of this clonotype: Just one base apart from a much larger clone, this may be a read error. This chain links TRBV6-1 with TRBJ1-2, with D possibly TRBD1 on 5 matching bases. The germline CDR1 and CDR2 sequences are MNHNS and SASEGT. The CDR3 spans 14 residues. CDR3 loop: CAGSARRVSDGYTF. In DNA, the CDR3 is TGTGCCGGCAGTGCCCGCAGGGTTTCAGATGGCTACACCTTC.

This clonotype was seen at least ten times. V gene TRBV12-3 or TRBV12-4 combines with J gene TRBJ2-5; 15 bases line up with TRBD2. V trimming: 6 bases; J trimming: 4 bases; junction bases outside the gene matches: 9. The CDR3 totals 17 residues. The DNA of the CDR3 is TGTGCCAGCAGCCCGGGACTAGCGGGAGGAGTGGGAGAGACCCAGTACTTC. This gives the protein CASSPGLAGGVGETQYF.